Each of the 21 T cell receptor beta chains below was sequenced from the same sample in a study of OX40 agonist ivuxolimab in advanced cancers. Repertoires were generated with immunoSEQ multiplex PCR, while TCRdb's copy carries only in-frame clones and drops some. The table lists more than 80,000 clones, 85% to 95% of them singletons. The sample was CD4+ or CD8+ T cells sorted from blood, taken in a trial of the OX40 agonist ivuxolimab. These receptors all come from an adult with an advanced solid tumor such as melanoma, head and neck, liver or kidney cancer.

The V and J genes are TRBV6-5 and TRBJ1-1; 8 bases line up with TRBD1. In germline, CDR1 is MNHEY, CDR2 SVGAGI. The J segment lost 3 bases and the V segment lost 6 bases, leaving 3 bases of the junction unmatched. The CDR3 has 13 residues. This chain's CDR3 is CASRWTGHTEAFF. The CDR3 DNA follows: TGTGCCAGCAGATGGACAGGGCACACTGAAGCTTTCTTT.

This rearrangement joins TRBV25-1 to TRBJ1-2; D unclear. Germline V gene lookup returns CDR1 MGHDK and CDR2 SYGVNS. This CDR3 is built from 12 residues. V lost 7 bases and J 3 bases, leaving 9 bases between the germline ends. The CDR3 nucleotides read TGTGCCAGCACCGGGCAGGACTATGGCTACACCTTC. Its protein product is CASTGQDYGYTF.

V and J are TRBV18 and TRBJ2-7; D is possibly TRBD2 (5 bases). Germline CDR1 and CDR2: KGHSH and LQKENI. The V gene lost 3 bases and the J gene lost 3 bases, with 12 bases spanning the gap. The CDR3 contains 14 residues. CDR3 bases: TGTGCCAGCTCACCTGGCCTCGAGGGCTACGAGCAGTACGTC. This translates into CASSPGLEGYEQYV.

This chain joins TRBV6-5 and TRBJ1-5, with 7 bases matching TRBD1. The J segment lost 3 bases and the V segment lost 4 bases, leaving 9 bases of the junction unmatched. The CDR3 spans 16 residues. Germline V gives CDR1 MNHEY, CDR2 SVGAGI. CDR3 sequence reads: CASSSHKDRFNQPQHF. Written as DNA, the CDR3 is TGTGCCAGCAGTTCGCACAAGGACAGGTTCAATCAGCCCCAGCATTTT.

The chain uses TRBV28 and TRBJ1-2; D not certain. CDR3 length: 14 residues. V was trimmed by 2 bases and J by 0 bases, leaving 7 bases between them. Germline V lookup: CDR1 MDHEN, CDR2 SYDVKM. For the CDR3, the DNA is TGTGCCAGCAGTTTAAGGGTAGCTAACTATGGCTACACCTTC. Encoded protein: CASSLRVANYGYTF.

The V and J genes are TRBV4-2 and TRBJ1-5; D is uncertain. V shed 1 base and J shed 7 bases, with 14 bases lying between them. Germline V gives CDR1 LGHNA, CDR2 YNFKEQ. The CDR3 covers 15 residues. The CDR3 is CASSQVGAYGQPQHF. CDR3 coding DNA: TGTGCCAGCAGCCAAGTGGGAGCGTACGGACAGCCCCAGCATTTT.

This chain joins TRBV19 and TRBJ1-5; 8 nucleotides agree with TRBD1. Germline V gives CDR1 LNHDA, CDR2 SQIVND (reference sequence). The junction had 9 bases not matched to a gene; V was cut back by 0 bases and J by 5 bases. The CDR3 has 17 amino acids. The CDR3 loop is CASSIERGTGRDQPQHF. Written as DNA, the CDR3 is TGTGCCAGTAGTATAGAGAGAGGGACAGGAAGGGATCAGCCCCAGCATTTT.

The rearrangement joins TRBV30 to TRBJ1-2; 9 bases line up with TRBD1. The CDR3 contains 14 residues. After removal of 5 bases from V and 3 bases from J, the junction contained 7 bases not matched to a gene. In germline, CDR1 is GTSNPN, CDR2 SVGIG (reference sequence). The CDR3 sequence is CAWRTGGTYYGYTF. As DNA, the CDR3 is TGTGCCTGGCGAACAGGGGGCACCTACTATGGCTACACCTTC.

This clone was detected once. The chain combines TRBV6-5 with TRBJ2-1; 9 positions agree with TRBD2. Germline CDR1 MNHEY, CDR2 SVGAGI. The CDR3 is made up of 14 amino acids. V trimming: 6 bases; J trimming: 4 bases; junction bases outside the gene matches: 4. The CDR3 reads CASRLTSGYNEQFF. For the CDR3, the DNA is TGTGCCAGCAGACTGACTAGCGGATACAATGAGCAGTTCTTC.

The chain carries TRBV30 and TRBJ1-5, with unresolved D. The CDR3 consists of 15 residues. Germline CDR1 GTSNPN, CDR2 SVGIG (reference sequence). Trimming took 3 bases from V and 0 from J, leaving 12 bases between them. The DNA for the CDR3 is TGTGCCTGGAGCCACGGCAGGATTAGCAATCAGCCCCAGCATTTT. This codes for CAWSHGRISNQPQHF.

The genes are TRBV5-1 and TRBJ1-2; D is unresolved. Trimming cost V 0 bases and J 2 bases, with 11 bases left between them. The CDR3 loop spans 15 amino acids. From germline, CDR1 is SGHRS and CDR2 YFSETQ. The CDR3 DNA reads as TGCGCCAGCAGCTTGGAAGCTTTCTTCAACTATGGCTACACCTTC. Its protein is CASSLEAFFNYGYTF.

This clone came up once. The DNA for the CDR3 is TGTGCCAGCTCCCGGACGGCAGCTGAAGCTTTCTTT. Translated, it gives CASSRTAAEAFF. V is TRBV6-1 and J is TRBJ1-1; D gene uncertain. The V and J ends lost 8 bases and 6 bases respectively, with 13 bases between them. The CDR3 extends over 12 amino acids. In germline, CDR1 is MNHNS, CDR2 SASEGT.

This chain links TRBV6-5 with TRBJ1-5; D uncertain. Trimming pared 2 bases from V and 6 bases from J, leaving 11 bases between. Germline V lookup: CDR1 MNHEY, CDR2 SVGAGI. The CDR3 is made up of 14 amino acids. The CDR3 sequence is CASSYPGKGQPQHF. The CDR3 DNA reads as TGTGCCAGCAGTTACCCCGGAAAGGGTCAGCCCCAGCATTTT.

V and J are TRBV9 and TRBJ2-4, with D tentatively TRBD1 or TRBD2 (6 bases each). Trimming stripped 4 bases from V and 7 bases from J, with 12 bases between. Germline CDR1 is SGDLS and CDR2 is YYNGEE. CDR3 length: 13 residues. In DNA form, the CDR3 reads TGTGCCAGCAGCCTAGGGGGGTCTAACATTCAGTACTTC. It encodes CASSLGGSNIQYF.

The V gene is TRBV25-1, the J gene TRBJ2-7; D unresolved. Germline V lookup: CDR1 MGHDK, CDR2 SYGVNS. The CDR3 is 11 amino acids. The germline V and J ends were trimmed by 4 bases and 0 bases, with 1 base remaining between them. The CDR3 sequence is CASSASYEQYV. Here the CDR3 DNA reads TGTGCCAGCAGTGCCTCCTACGAGCAGTACGTC.

The chain uses TRBV2 and TRBJ2-5; D is undetermined. CDR1 and CDR2 from the germline V gene are SNHLY and FYNNEI. There are 12 residues in the CDR3. The ends were cut back, 7 bases at V and 0 bases at J, with 6 bases in the middle. CDR3 in DNA: TGTGCCAGCATCGGGTACCAAGAGACCCAGTACTTC. Translating it yields CASIGYQETQYF.

This chain connects TRBV9 to TRBJ1-5; tentatively, D is TRBD1 (6 bases). The V and J ends lost 4 bases and 1 base respectively, with 12 bases between them. Germline V lookup: CDR1 SGDLS, CDR2 YYNGEE. The length of the CDR3 is 15 residues. The CDR3 nucleotides are TGTGCCAGCAGCCGGGACATGGTCAGCAATCAGCCCCAGCATTTT. This translates into CASSRDMVSNQPQHF. The variable domain in full, with the rest retrieved from reference TRBV9 and TRBJ1-5, is DSGVTQTPKHLITATGQRVTLRCSPRSGDLSVYWYQQSLDQGLQFLIQYYNGEERAKGNILERFSAQQFPDLHSELNLSSLELGDSALYFCASSRDMVSNQPQHFGDGTRLSIL.

CDR3 sequence: CSVVRGQIGYTF. DNA for the CDR3: TGCAGCGTTGTTCGGGGTCAGATAGGCTACACCTTC. The rearrangement links TRBV29-1 to TRBJ1-2; D is ambiguous. Germline CDR1 is SQVTM and CDR2 is ANQGSEA. The CDR3 has 12 residues. V lost 4 bases and J lost 8, with 14 bases in between.

V usage is TRBV6-6 and J usage is TRBJ2-7; unclear D gene. V lost 5 bases and J 2 bases, leaving 4 bases between the germline ends. CDR3 length: 11 amino acids. Germline V lookup: CDR1 MNHNY, CDR2 SVGAGI (reference sequence). The CDR3 is CASSLTYEQYF. The CDR3 region has the DNA TGTGCCAGCAGTCTAACCTACGAGCAGTACTTC.

CDR3 DNA sequence: TGTGCCAGCAGTACCCCAGGGAGGGATGGCTACACCTTC. Encoded protein: CASSTPGRDGYTF. The chain couples TRBV28 to TRBJ1-2; perhaps TRBD1 as D (5 bases). The germline V gene encodes CDR1 MDHEN and CDR2 SYDVKM. V lost 5 bases to trimming and J lost 6 bases, with 13 bases between them. There are 13 residues in the CDR3.

This clone was picked up one time. The rearrangement uses TRBV28 and TRBJ2-5; D is possibly TRBD2 (6 bases). This CDR3 spans 13 amino acids. The germline V gene encodes CDR1 MDHEN and CDR2 SYDVKM. V was pared by 5 bases and J by 5 bases, with 12 bases between. CDR3 nucleotide sequence: TGTGCCAGCAGTGCCCGACTAGGTGAGACCCAGTACTTC. Translation: CASSARLGETQYF. The full variable domain, completed using reference TRBV28 and TRBJ2-5, is DVKVTQSSRYLVKRTGEKVFLECVQDMDHENMFWYRQDPGLGLRLIYFSYDVKMKEKGDIPEGYSVSREKKERFSLILESASTNQTSMYLCASSARLGETQYFGPGTRLLVL.